One sample yielded the 27 T cell receptor beta chains listed below, sequenced in a study of T cells in Graves' hyperthyroidism and ophthalmopathy. Amplification targeted TCR beta CDR3 regions from RNA transcripts. Researchers ran a first-round RT-PCR on the TCR CDR3 using the HTBI primer set. TCRdb itself ran the multiplex PCR reads through MiXCR, one entry per CDR3 protein. The data contain around 56,000 distinct CDR3 sequences, 40% to 55% of them singletons. The sequencing sample was made of blood. The receptor source for this set is a woman between 25 and 40 years old with Graves' ophthalmopathy.

The genes are TRBV7-9 and TRBJ2-1; D perhaps matches TRBD1 (5 bases). V shed 5 bases and J shed 0 bases, with 8 bases lying between them. Germline CDR1 reads SEHNR; CDR2 reads FQNEAQ (reference sequence). CDR3 length: 14 amino acids. The DNA for the CDR3 is TGTGCCAGCAGCCCGGACAACTCCTACAATGAGCAGTTCTTC. It is translated as CASSPDNSYNEQFF.

This chain joins TRBV29-1 and TRBJ2-1; 11 nucleotides match TRBD2. The CDR3 spans 15 residues. Looked up from germline, CDR1 is SQVTM and CDR2 is ANQGSEA. V lost 8 bases and J lost 3; bases outside the gene matches: 9. The CDR3 nucleotides are TGCAGCTCCCAAACCGGGACTAGCGGCTACAATGAGCAGTTCTTC. Its protein is CSSQTGTSGYNEQFF.

Of note for this clonotype: It is likely a read error, because the conserved phenylalanine at the end of the CDR3 is missing. The rearrangement joins TRBV12-3 or TRBV12-4 to TRBJ1-5; D is perhaps TRBD1 (5 bases). The CDR3 spans 16 residues. With 1 base removed from V and 5 bases from J, the gap between germline ends came to 15 bases. The CDR3 DNA reads TGTGCCAGCAGTTTAGGGAGAAGTTGGGACGATCAGCCCCAGCATTCT. Its protein is CASSLGRSWDDQPQHS.

This clonotype was recorded at least ten times. The CDR3 loop is CASSLGGQGVGYTF. The CDR3 DNA reads as TGTGCCAGCAGCTTGGGGGGACAGGGAGTTGGCTACACCTTC. This chain links TRBV5-8 with TRBJ1-2; TRBD1 aligns across 9 bases. This CDR3 has 14 residues. Per the germline V gene, CDR1 is SGHTS and CDR2 is YDEGEE. Trimming cost V 0 bases and J 7 bases; bases outside gene matches: 4.

This clonotype was observed many times. The chain couples TRBV6-6 to TRBJ1-5; tentative D call: TRBD1 (6 bases). V lost 7 bases to trimming and J lost 0 bases, with 16 bases between them. The germline V gene encodes CDR1 MNHNY and CDR2 SVGAGI (reference sequence). CDR3 size: 16 residues. CDR3 DNA sequence: TGTGCCAGCACCGGGAGGGGGGAAGATAGCAATCAGCCCCAGCATTTT. Translated: CASTGRGEDSNQPQHF.

The chain carries TRBV29-1 and TRBJ2-1, with a tentative D call TRBD2 (7 bases). The CDR3 extends over 19 amino acids. Trimming shortened V by 5 bases and J by 8 bases, and 34 bases separated the two germline ends. The germline CDR1 and CDR2 sequences are SQVTM and ANQGSEA. CDR3: CSVYWAGEGGGAPSDEQFF. The CDR3 DNA is TGCAGCGTTTACTGGGCAGGGGAAGGCGGGGGAGCTCCCTCGGATGAGCAGTTCTTC.

This chain connects TRBV7-2 to TRBJ1-3; unclear D gene. This CDR3 contains 13 residues. From germline, CDR1 is SGHTA and CDR2 FQGNSA. With 3 bases removed from V and 10 bases from J, the gap between germline ends came to 13 bases. As DNA, the CDR3 is TGTGCCAGCAGCTTGGCTAGCGGAGCTACCATATATTTT. Protein product: CASSLASGATIYF.

This clonotype was seen at least ten times. The CDR3 region is CASSGETQYF. CDR3 in DNA: TGTGCCAGCAGTGGGGAGACCCAGTACTTC. This chain links TRBV7-9 with TRBJ2-5; no definite D call. Between the trimmed V and J ends, which lost 6 bases and 5 bases, there was a span of 4 bases. The CDR3 runs to 10 residues. The germline gives CDR1 SEHNR, CDR2 FQNEAQ (reference sequence). The whole variable domain, filled in from reference TRBV7-9 and TRBJ2-5, reads DTGVSQNPRHKITKRGQNVTFRCDPISEHNRLYWYRQTLGQGPEFLTYFQNEAQLEKSRLLSDRFSAERPKGSFSTLEIQRTEQGDSAMYLCASSGETQYFGPGTRLLVL.

About this clonotype: This could be a read error, since a much larger clone is one nucleotide away. The CDR3 sequence: CASSQPGEAFF. As DNA, the CDR3 is TGTGCCAGCAGTCAGCCAGGGGAAGCTTTCTTT. The chain combines TRBV6-1 with TRBJ1-1; D may be TRBD1 (5 bases). CDR1 and CDR2 (germline): MNHNS, SASEGT. CDR3 length equals 11 residues. V lost 5 bases to trimming and J lost 8 bases, with 9 bases between them.

As to this clonotype: The conserved phenylalanine or tryptophan normally closing the CDR3 is absent here, so this likely arose from a read error. The gene calls are TRBV5-1 and TRBJ2-7, with no clear D. Trimming took 0 bases from V and 3 from J, leaving 10 bases between them. Germline V gene lookup returns CDR1 SGHRS and CDR2 YFSETQ. This CDR3 is built from 14 residues. The CDR3 DNA follows: TGCGCCAGCAGCTTGGTGGGTCAGATCTACGAGCAGTACCTC. Encoded protein: CASSLVGQIYEQYL.

To note about this clonotype: Given a much more abundant clone one base away, this may be a read error. CDR3 residues: CASSPSSGCNQPQHF. CDR3 sequence (DNA): TGTGCCAGCAGTCCCAGCAGTGGGTGCAATCAGCCCCAGCATTTT. V and J are TRBV28 and TRBJ1-5; no reliable D call. V lost 5 bases and J 2 bases, leaving 13 bases between the germline ends. Germline CDR1 is MDHEN and CDR2 is SYDVKM. The CDR3 extends over 15 amino acids. Variable domain in full (rest from reference TRBV28 and TRBJ1-5): DVKVTQSSRYLVKRTGEKVFLECVQDMDHENMFWYRQDPGLGLRLIYFSYDVKMKEKGDIPEGYSVSREKKERFSLILESASTNQTSMYLCASSPSSGCNQPQHFGDGTRLSIL.

This clonotype was counted ten times or more. The chain recombines TRBV11-2 with TRBJ2-1; D is uncertain. V was trimmed by 4 bases and J by 9 bases, leaving 13 bases between them. This CDR3 is 13 amino acids long. Germline V gives CDR1 SGHAT, CDR2 FQNNGV. The CDR3 bases are TGTGCCAGCAGCTCAGCTCTAGGAACTGAGCAGTTCTTC. It codes for CASSSALGTEQFF.

Notes on this clonotype: The germline gene is not matched at one end of the junction; a read error may be the cause. The V gene is TRBV2, the J gene TRBJ2-3; D could derive from TRBD1 or TRBD2 (5 bases each). The CDR3 is 16 amino acids. Germline CDR1 and CDR2: SNHLY and FYNNEI. The CDR3 is CASSRTGQGPTGTQYF. CDR3 nucleotide sequence: TGTGCCAGCAGCCGCACGGGGCAGGGACCCACAGGTACGCAGTATTTT. Using reference TRBV2 and TRBJ2-3 for the parts outside the CDR3, the full variable domain is EPEVTQTPSHQVTQMGQEVILRCVPISNHLYFYWYRQILGQKVEFLVSFYNNEISEKSEIFDDQFSVERPDGSNFTLKIRSTKLEDSAMYFCASSRTGQGPTGTQYFGPGTRLTVL.

This clonotype was counted only a few times. This chain uses TRBV30 with TRBJ2-3, with 8 bases fitting TRBD2. Germline assignment: CDR1 GTSNPN and CDR2 SVGIG (reference sequence). CDR3 length: 15 amino acids. Trimming at V came to 0 bases and at J to 1 base, leaving 3 bases not matched to a gene. CDR3 nucleotide sequence: TGTGCCTGGAGTGTACGGGGGGGGGGCACAGATACGCAGTATTTT. Residues: CAWSVRGGGTDTQYF.

In the case of this clonotype: One junction end does not reproduce the germline sequence, and a read error may be involved. In nucleotides, the CDR3 is TGCGCCAGCCAAGATCGGACCAGCGGTTCAAGCTTCTACAATGAGCAGTGCTTC. Amino acid sequence: CASQDRTSGSSFYNEQCF. The rearrangement links TRBV10-2 to TRBJ2-1; D possibly corresponds to TRBD2 (5 bases). This CDR3 region has 18 residues. CDR1 is WSHSY, CDR2 SAAADI, per germline.

For this clonotype: At one boundary the junction diverges from the germline segment, which might be a read error. The chain recombines TRBV11-2 with TRBJ1-4; D remains unclear. The CDR3 loop spans 13 amino acids. Germline V gene data show CDR1 as SGHAT and CDR2 as FQNNGV. The CDR3 loop reads CASSLDPNGKLFF. The CDR3 bases are TGTGCTAGCAGCTTAGACCCCAATGGAAAACTGTTTTTT. Full variable domain (missing parts from reference TRBV11-2 and TRBJ1-4): EAGVAQSPRYKIIEKRQSVAFWCNPISGHATLYWYQQILGQGPKLLIQFQNNGVVDDSQLPKDRFSAERLKGVDSTLKIQPAKLEDSAVYLCASSLDPNGKLFFGSGTQLSVL.

This clonotype was detected many times. This sequence joins TRBV6-1 and TRBJ1-1; the D gene is possibly TRBD1 (5 bases). Trimming stripped 5 bases from V and 4 bases from J, with 14 bases between. Looked up from germline, CDR1 is MNHNS and CDR2 is SASEGT. The CDR3 sequence is 14 residues long. The CDR3 loop reads CASSLQTGGTEAFF. CDR3 bases: TGTGCCAGCAGTCTACAGACGGGGGGCACTGAAGCTTTCTTT.

CDR3 amino acids: CATSSQAADTQYF. In nucleotides, the CDR3 is TGTGCCACCAGCAGCCAGGCCGCAGATACGCAGTATTTT. The rearrangement joins TRBV15 to TRBJ2-3; unclear D gene. Looked up from germline, CDR1 is LNHNV and CDR2 is YYDKDF (reference sequence). Trimming left V 3 bases short and J 4 bases short, with 8 bases between. The CDR3 is 13 residues long.

A note on this clonotype: It is likely a read error, because the conserved phenylalanine at the end of the CDR3 is missing. The V and J genes are TRBV19 and TRBJ2-3, with D possibly TRBD2 on 5 matching bases. The CDR3 loop spans 15 amino acids. CDR1 LNHDA and CDR2 SQIVND come from the germline V gene (reference sequence). The CDR3 here is CASSLRPGVTDTQYS. CDR3 bases: TGTGCCAGTAGTCTGCGTCCCGGGGTCACAGACACGCAGTATTCT.

The chain uses TRBV29-1 and TRBJ2-5, with 8 bases lining up with TRBD1. The CDR3 has 12 amino acids. J lost 4 bases, V lost 3 bases, and 1 base had no gene match. Per the germline V gene, CDR1 is SQVTM and CDR2 is ANQGSEA. CDR3 in amino acids: CSVEGQAETQYF. In nucleotides, the CDR3 is TGCAGCGTTGAGGGACAGGCAGAGACCCAGTACTTC.

This clonotype was observed many times. The V gene is TRBV2, the J gene TRBJ1-2; tentative D call: TRBD1 (6 bases). This CDR3 comprises 13 residues. V was pared by 6 bases and J by 1 base, with 9 bases between. The germline gives CDR1 SNHLY, CDR2 FYNNEI. The CDR3 DNA sequence: TGTGCCAGCAGGACAGGTTTTAACTATGGCTACACCTTC. This translates into CASRTGFNYGYTF.

For the CDR3, the DNA is TGTGCCAGCAGTGAAGGTAGGGCAGGCACCATATATTTT. Protein product: CASSEGRAGTIYF. This chain links TRBV6-1 with TRBJ1-3, with D hard to call. With 1 base removed from V and 9 bases from J, the gap between germline ends came to 10 bases. CDR1 and CDR2 (germline): MNHNS, SASEGT. This CDR3 comprises 13 residues.

As to this clonotype: Germline is not matched at one junction end, which may reflect a read error. The V call is TRBV5-1, the J call TRBJ2-6; D is tentatively TRBD1 or TRBD2 (5 bases each). Germline CDR1 reads SGHRS; CDR2 reads YFSETQ. This CDR3 has 17 residues. The CDR3 loop reads CSSSLEAVLTGANVLTF. CDR3 DNA: TGCTCCAGCAGCTTGGAAGCGGTCTTAACTGGGGCCAACGTCCTAACTTTC.

This clonotype was observed many times. The rearrangement links TRBV2 to TRBJ1-2, with no clear D. V shed 6 bases and J shed 2 bases, with 7 bases lying between them. The CDR3 extends over 12 amino acids. Looked up from germline, CDR1 is SNHLY and CDR2 is FYNNEI. For the CDR3, the DNA is TGTGCCAGCAGAGACGGAAACTATGGCTACACCTTC. This encodes CASRDGNYGYTF.

V gene TRBV7-2 combines with J gene TRBJ2-3; no definite D call. CDR3 length equals 13 residues. V lost 2 bases and J 2 bases, leaving 5 bases between the germline ends. Germline V lookup: CDR1 SGHTA, CDR2 FQGNSA. CDR3 residues: CASSLHITDTQYF. The CDR3 nucleotides are TGTGCCAGCAGCTTACACATCACAGATACGCAGTATTTT.

This clonotype has ten or more counts. V is TRBV19 and J is TRBJ1-2; D might be TRBD1 (5 bases). The CDR3 has 14 residues. Germline V gene sequence: CDR1 LNHDA, CDR2 SQIVND (reference sequence). The V end lost 4 bases, the J end lost 2 bases, and 11 bases lay between the germline ends. The CDR3 sequence: CASSKSGPNYGYTF. CDR3 nucleotides: TGTGCCAGTAGTAAATCAGGGCCGAACTATGGCTACACCTTC.

The table lists this clonotype with many counts. J is TRBJ2-1 and V is TRBV7-9; TRBD1 matches at 12 bases. This CDR3 contains 21 residues. V shed 0 bases and J 0 bases; nucleotides not matched to a gene: 12. From germline, CDR1 is SEHNR and CDR2 FQNEAQ (reference sequence). CDR3 bases: TGTGCCAGCAGCTTAGCGCTATTGGGGACAGGGGGCCGAAGCTCCTACAATGAGCAGTTCTTC. Its translation: CASSLALLGTGGRSSYNEQFF.